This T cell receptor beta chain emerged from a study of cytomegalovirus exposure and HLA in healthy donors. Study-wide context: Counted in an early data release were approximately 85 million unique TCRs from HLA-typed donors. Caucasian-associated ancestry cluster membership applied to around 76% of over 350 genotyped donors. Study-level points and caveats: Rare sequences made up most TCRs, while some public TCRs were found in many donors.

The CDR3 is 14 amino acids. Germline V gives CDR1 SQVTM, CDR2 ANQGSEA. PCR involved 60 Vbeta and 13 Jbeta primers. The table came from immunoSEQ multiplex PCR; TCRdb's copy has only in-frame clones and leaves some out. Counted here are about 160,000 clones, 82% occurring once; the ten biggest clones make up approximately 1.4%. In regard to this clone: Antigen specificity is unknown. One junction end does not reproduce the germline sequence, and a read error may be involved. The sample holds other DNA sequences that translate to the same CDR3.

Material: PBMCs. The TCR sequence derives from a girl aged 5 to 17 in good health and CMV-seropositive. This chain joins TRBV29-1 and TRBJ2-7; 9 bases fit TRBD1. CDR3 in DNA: TGCAGCGTTGAATTGGGACAGGGTACCCACGAGCAGTATTTC. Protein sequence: CSVELGQGTHEQYF.